The 18 T cell receptor beta chains presented below share a single source sample, sequenced in a study of identifying expanded T cells in peripheral blood. Produced via immunoSEQ multiplex PCR; TCRdb's table is partial and in-frame only. The table has under 150,000 clones, roughly 90% seen once; the top ten hold less than 10%. Sequenced sample: blood. Receptors were obtained from a person aged 18 to 70 in good health.

This clone was picked up one time. CDR3 sequence (DNA): TGTGCCAGCAGACGGACAGGGGTCGAGAGAAATGAAAAACTGTTTTTT. Its translation: CASRRTGVERNEKLFF. This chain links TRBV27 with TRBJ1-4; 9 bases align to TRBD1. The CDR3 sequence is 16 residues long. Germline V CDR1 and CDR2: MNHEY, SMNVEV (reference sequence). V lost 6 bases and J lost 5; bases outside the gene matches: 10.

V and J are TRBV28 and TRBJ2-3; no clear D. The CDR3 covers 14 residues. Between the trimmed V and J ends, which lost 2 bases and 4 bases, there was a span of 10 bases. Germline CDR1 reads MDHEN; CDR2 reads SYDVKM. Here the CDR3 reads CASSLKLRADTQYF. The CDR3 region has the DNA TGTGCCAGCAGTTTAAAGTTAAGAGCAGATACGCAGTATTTT.

The chain links TRBV7-2 to TRBJ2-1, with D unclear. Germline V gene data show CDR1 as SGHTA and CDR2 as FQGNSA. The CDR3 loop spans 14 amino acids. V lost 1 base and J lost 7, with 11 bases in between. CDR3 DNA: TGTGCCAGCAGCTTAGAGGTGGTCTCGAATGAGCAGTTCTTC. Its protein product is CASSLEVVSNEQFF.

The rearrangement joins TRBV4-3 to TRBJ1-2; 7 positions match TRBD1. Germline CDR1 and CDR2: LGHNA and YSLEER. CDR3 length: 14 residues. Unmatched junction bases numbered 6, after V lost 4 bases and J lost 4 bases. CDR3 region: CASSPKQGGYGYTF. The CDR3 DNA is TGCGCCAGCAGCCCAAAGCAGGGGGGCTATGGCTACACCTTC.

This chain joins TRBV20-1 and TRBJ1-6, with a possible D match to TRBD1 (5 bases). CDR1 and CDR2 (germline): DFQATT, SNEGSKA (reference sequence). The CDR3 is 11 residues long. The V gene lost 3 bases and the J gene lost 13 bases, with 10 bases spanning the gap. The CDR3 loop reads CSASLGLPLHF. The CDR3 nucleotides are TGCAGTGCTAGTTTGGGGCTCCCCCTCCACTTT.

The J gene is TRBJ2-5, the V gene TRBV27; D gene unclear. From germline, CDR1 is MNHEY and CDR2 SMNVEV (reference sequence). Trimming removed 2 bases from V and 0 bases from J, with 7 bases in between. CDR3 length: 14 residues. This chain's CDR3 is CASSLKENQETQYF. The CDR3 bases are TGTGCCAGCAGTTTAAAGGAGAACCAAGAGACCCAGTACTTC.

The chain uses TRBV18 and TRBJ2-5, with no clear D. V shed 4 bases and J shed 2 bases, with 11 bases lying between them. Germline V gene data show CDR1 as KGHSH and CDR2 as LQKENI. This CDR3 spans 14 amino acids. CDR3 loop: CASSRRKDQETQYF. In DNA, the CDR3 is TGTGCCAGCTCACGGCGGAAGGATCAAGAGACCCAGTACTTC.

Here the CDR3 DNA reads TGCAGCGGGTCCGGGACAGACTACGAGCAGTACTTC. It codes for CSGSGTDYEQYF. The gene calls are TRBV29-1 and TRBJ2-7; 7 bases match TRBD1. This CDR3 region has 12 residues. J lost 3 bases, V lost 7 bases, and 6 bases had no gene match. In germline, CDR1 is SQVTM, CDR2 ANQGSEA.

The V and J genes are TRBV6-5 and TRBJ2-7, with TRBD2 matching over 10 bases. CDR3 length equals 15 residues. The V gene's germline CDR1 is MNHEY and CDR2 SVGAGI. Unmatched junction bases numbered 4, after V lost 2 bases and J lost 3 bases. The CDR3 here is CASSYGAGGRYEQYF. The CDR3 DNA is TGTGCCAGCAGTTACGGAGCGGGAGGGCGCTACGAGCAGTACTTC.

The J gene is TRBJ1-1, the V gene TRBV5-1; D is ambiguous. Germline V CDR1 and CDR2: SGHRS, YFSETQ. V was cut by 0 bases and J by 5 bases, with 11 bases left in between. The CDR3 covers 14 residues. The CDR3 DNA follows: TGCGCCAGCAGCTTGGGAGGAATGAGGACTGAAGCTTTCTTT. Translating gives CASSLGGMRTEAFF.

This clone was seen only once. The chain has TRBV29-1 and TRBJ2-3; no clear D gene. The ends were cut back, 7 bases at V and 3 bases at J, with 11 bases in the middle. Germline CDR1 reads SQVTM; CDR2 reads ANQGSEA. The CDR3 contains 12 residues. CDR3 in DNA: TGCAGCGCCGAGCCATCGACAGATACGCAGTATTTT. This codes for CSAEPSTDTQYF.

The J gene is TRBJ1-1, the V gene TRBV4-3; possibly TRBD1 for D (5 bases). V dropped 3 bases and J dropped 10 bases, with 24 bases sitting between them. Germline V gene data show CDR1 as LGHNA and CDR2 as YSLEER. The CDR3 has 16 amino acids. Written as DNA, the CDR3 is TGCGCCAGCAGCCAGGAAACAGCAAGTTCAACCGGGGGAGCTTTCTTT. Translated: CASSQETASSTGGAFF.

This chain links TRBV7-8 with TRBJ2-3; 16 bases are a match to TRBD2. The ends lost 4 bases at V and 5 bases at J; junction bases unmatched: 3. The CDR3 has 16 amino acids. Germline V gives CDR1 SGHVS, CDR2 FQNEAQ. CDR3 region: CASSWGLAGGEDTQYF. CDR3 coding DNA: TGTGCCAGCAGCTGGGGACTAGCGGGAGGGGAAGATACGCAGTATTTT.

This clone came up once. The chain employs TRBV5-1 and TRBJ2-7; TRBD2 matches 7 bases. J lost 5 bases, V lost 0 bases, and 8 bases had no gene match. The CDR3 loop spans 15 amino acids. Germline values: CDR1 SGHRS, CDR2 YFSETQ. The CDR3 sequence is CASSLAGAGFDEQYF. The CDR3 DNA is TGCGCCAGCAGCTTGGCCGGAGCGGGGTTCGACGAGCAGTACTTC.

The gene calls are TRBV14 and TRBJ2-5, with 12 bases fitting TRBD2. J gave up 4 bases and V 2 bases, and 2 bases lay outside the gene matches. This CDR3 is built from 15 residues. Germline loops: CDR1 SGHDN, CDR2 FVKESK. The CDR3 nucleotides read TGTGCCAGCAGCCAACTAGCGGGAGGGGGAGAGACCCAGTACTTC. Its translation: CASSQLAGGGETQYF. The whole variable domain, remainder taken from reference TRBV14 and TRBJ2-5, is EAGVTQFPSHSVIEKGQTVTLRCDPISGHDNLYWYRRVMGKEIKFLLHFVKESKQDESGMPNNRFLAERTGGTYSTLKVQPAELEDSGVYFCASSQLAGGGETQYFGPGTRLLVL.

The chain has TRBV5-6 and TRBJ2-5; either TRBD1 or TRBD2 may fit D (6 bases each). Looked up from germline, CDR1 is SGHDT and CDR2 is YYEEEE. V was trimmed by 7 bases and J by 3 bases, leaving 19 bases between them. The CDR3 is 15 residues long. This CDR3 is CASSSRGRGEETQYF. CDR3 DNA sequence: TGTGCCAGCTCAAGCCGGGGGCGAGGTGAAGAGACCCAGTACTTC. Drawing the rest from reference TRBV5-6 and TRBJ2-5, the complete variable domain is DAGVTQSPTHLIKTRGQQVTLRCSPKSGHDTVSWYQQALGQGPQFIFQYYEEEERQRGNFPDRFSGHQFPNYSSELNVNALLLGDSALYLCASSSRGRGEETQYFGPGTRLLVL.

The chain uses TRBV6-6 and TRBJ2-2; D is possibly TRBD2 (6 bases). V was pared by 6 bases and J by 5 bases, with 13 bases between. The CDR3 runs to 14 residues. From germline, CDR1 is MNHNY and CDR2 SVGAGI (reference sequence). The CDR3 sequence: CASRGGAVTGELFF. In DNA, the CDR3 is TGTGCCAGCAGGGGGGGAGCCGTGACCGGGGAGCTGTTTTTT.

The chain has TRBV4-3 and TRBJ2-7, with D possibly TRBD2 on 6 matching bases. The CDR3 loop spans 14 amino acids. V was clipped by 3 bases and J by 6 bases, with 15 bases between them. Germline CDR1 is LGHNA and CDR2 is YSLEER. The CDR3 here is CASSHSQDSGEQYF. The CDR3 DNA follows: TGCGCCAGCAGCCATTCACAGGATAGCGGCGAGCAGTACTTC.